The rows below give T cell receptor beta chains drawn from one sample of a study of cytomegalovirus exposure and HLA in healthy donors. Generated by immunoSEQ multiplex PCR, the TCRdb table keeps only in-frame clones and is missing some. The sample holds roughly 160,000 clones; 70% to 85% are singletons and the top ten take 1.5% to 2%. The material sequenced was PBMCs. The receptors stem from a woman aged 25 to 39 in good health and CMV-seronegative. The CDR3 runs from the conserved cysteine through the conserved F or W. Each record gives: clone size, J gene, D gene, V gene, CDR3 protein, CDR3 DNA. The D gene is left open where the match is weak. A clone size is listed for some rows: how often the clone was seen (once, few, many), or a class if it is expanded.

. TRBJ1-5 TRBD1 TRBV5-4 CASSHTSGTGLEQPQHF TGTGCCAGCAGCCACACATCCGGGACAGGGCTTGAACAGCCCCAGCATTTT
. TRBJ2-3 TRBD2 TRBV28 CASSLFSIRGSLWGQYF TGTGCCAGCAGTTTATTTTCGATTCGCGGGAGTTTATGGGGGCAGTATTTT
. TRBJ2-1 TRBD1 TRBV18 CASSPPGQRYNEQFF TGTGCCAGCTCACCACCGGGACAGAGATACAATGAGCAGTTCTTC
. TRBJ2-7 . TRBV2 CASKRELTYEQYF TGTGCCAGCAAACGGGAGCTAACCTACGAGCAGTACTTC
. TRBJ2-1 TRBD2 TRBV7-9 CASSLSLAGSYNEQFF TGTGCCAGCAGCTTATCCCTAGCGGGATCCTACAATGAGCAGTTCTTC
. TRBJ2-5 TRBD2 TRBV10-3 CAISDPSGGSETQYF TGTGCCATCAGTGATCCTAGCGGGGGGTCGGAGACCCAGTACTTC
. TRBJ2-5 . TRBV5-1 CASSEKETQYF TGCGCCAGCAGTGAGAAAGAGACCCAGTACTTC
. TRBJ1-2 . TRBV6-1 CASSEPRQVHGYTF TGTGCCAGCAGTGAACCCCGACAGGTCCATGGCTACACCTTC
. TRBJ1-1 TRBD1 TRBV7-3 CASSPGTGRLGAFF TGTGCCAGCAGTCCCGGGACAGGGAGGCTAGGAGCTTTCTTT
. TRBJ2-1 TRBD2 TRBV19 CASRPREGVREQFF TGTGCCAGTAGGCCCCGGGAGGGGGTCCGAGAGCAGTTCTTC
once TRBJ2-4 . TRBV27 CASSPTMRRGDKKNIQYF TGTGCCAGCAGTCCCACGATGCGACGGGGTGATAAAAAAAACATTCAGTACTTC
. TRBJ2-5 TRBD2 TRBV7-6 CASSLPGLAGKGTQYF TGTGCCAGCAGCCTCCCGGGACTAGCGGGGAAGGGGACCCAGTACTTC
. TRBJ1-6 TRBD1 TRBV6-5 CASSPGGKNSPLHF TGTGCCAGCAGCCCAGGGGGCAAAAATTCACCCCTCCACTTT
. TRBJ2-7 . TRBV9 CASSVDGIPYEQYF TGTGCCAGCAGCGTAGACGGTATCCCCTACGAGCAGTACTTC
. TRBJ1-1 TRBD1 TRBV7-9 CASSLGTGGRNTEAFF TGTGCCAGCAGCTTAGGGACAGGGGGCAGGAACACTGAAGCTTTCTTT
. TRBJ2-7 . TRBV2 CASSLEGAEYF TGTGCCAGCAGTTTGGAAGGGGCCGAGTACTTC
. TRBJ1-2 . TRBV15 CATSSDRNYGYTF TGTGCCACCAGCAGTGACAGGAACTATGGCTACACCTTC
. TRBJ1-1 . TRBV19 CASSIRASTEAFF TGTGCCAGTAGTATCCGTGCTAGCACTGAAGCTTTCTTT
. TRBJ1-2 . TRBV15 CATSREAGLTYGYTF TGTGCCACCAGCAGAGAAGCAGGTCTGACCTATGGCTACACCTTC
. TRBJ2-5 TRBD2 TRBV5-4 CASMRDYPLRKTQYF TGTGCCAGCATGCGGGACTACCCTCTTCGGAAGACCCAGTACTTC
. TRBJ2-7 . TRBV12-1 CASSFDVAMSSYEQYF TGTGCCAGCAGCTTTGATGTCGCCATGAGCTCCTACGAGCAGTACTTC
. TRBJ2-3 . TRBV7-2 CASSLARDPSTDTQYF TGTGCCAGCAGTTTAGCGCGGGACCCCAGCACAGATACGCAGTATTTT
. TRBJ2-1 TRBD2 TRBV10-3 CAISESGIPNEQFF TGTGCCATCAGTGAGAGCGGGATACCCAATGAGCAGTTCTTC
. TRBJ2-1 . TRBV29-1 CSVAWGAINNEQFF TGCAGCGTTGCTTGGGGCGCCATTAACAATGAGCAGTTCTTC
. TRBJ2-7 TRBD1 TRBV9 CASSLGQGNYEQYF TGTGCCAGCAGCTTAGGACAGGGCAACTACGAGCAGTACTTC
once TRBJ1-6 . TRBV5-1 CASSLGQGSSPLHF TGCGCCAGCAGCTTGGGCCAGGGTAGTTCACCCCTCCACTTT
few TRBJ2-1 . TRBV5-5 CASSFRGDNNEQFF TGTGCCAGCAGCTTCAGGGGAGATAACAATGAGCAGTTCTTC
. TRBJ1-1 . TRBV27 CASISPGNTEAFF TGTGCCAGCATTTCGCCCGGGAACACTGAAGCTTTCTTT
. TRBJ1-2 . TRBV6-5 CASRRTGSYGYTF TGTGCCAGCAGACGAACCGGGAGCTATGGCTACACCTTC
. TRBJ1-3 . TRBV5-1 CASSPAAASGNTIYF TGCGCCAGCAGCCCGGCGGCGGCCTCTGGAAACACCATATATTTT
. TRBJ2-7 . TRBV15 CATSGGATGTGEQYF TGTGCCACCAGCGGAGGAGCGACAGGAACGGGGGAGCAGTACTTC
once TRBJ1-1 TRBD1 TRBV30 CAWSGLTGGRTFF TGTGCCTGGAGTGGCTTGACAGGGGGTAGGACTTTCTTT